These 9 T cell receptor beta chains were all obtained from the same sample, sequenced in a study of blood T cells in healthy people across ages. With a J-beta primer mix and a sample-barcoded 5' primer, a second PCR ran roughly 7 to 11 cycles. In TCRdb, the 5' RACE reads were re-called with MiXCR into one record per CDR3 protein. The sample carries about 1.5 million distinct CDR3 sequences, approximately 40% recorded once. Sequencing was carried out using blood. The receptor set was obtained from a young woman in good health.

This chain connects TRBV6-6 to TRBJ2-7; 9 nucleotides align to TRBD1. V was pared by 7 bases and J by 2 bases, with 12 bases of the junction left unmatched. CDR3 length equals 16 residues. CDR1 is MNHNY, CDR2 SVGAGI, per germline (reference sequence). CDR3 coding DNA: TGTGCCAGCATCAACCCCCCCGGACAGGGGACCTACGAGCAGTACTTC. Its translation is CASINPPGQGTYEQYF.

This clonotype showed up just a few times. The genes are TRBV6-6 and TRBJ2-1, with 11 bases aligning to TRBD2. Trimming at V came to 10 bases and at J to 5 bases, leaving 4 bases not matched to a gene. This CDR3 region has 13 residues. Germline V gene sequence: CDR1 MNHNY, CDR2 SVGAGI (reference sequence). The chain's CDR3 is CAMLAGGNNEQFF. The CDR3 nucleotides are TGTGCCATGCTAGCGGGGGGTAACAATGAGCAGTTCTTC.

Turning to this clonotype: Given a much more abundant clone one base away, this may be a read error. The V gene is TRBV12-3 or TRBV12-4, the J gene TRBJ2-1; 9 nucleotides line up with TRBD2. V gave up 3 bases and J gave up 4 bases; unmatched junction bases: 4. The CDR3 sequence is 15 residues long. The CDR3 here is CASSLRTSDYNEQFF. The CDR3 DNA is TGTGCCAGCAGTTTGCGGACTAGCGATTACAATGAGCAGTTCTTC.

This clonotype was seen only a few times. The chain carries TRBV10-1 and TRBJ2-1; TRBD2 aligns across 9 bases. V lost 2 bases and J lost 5; bases outside the gene matches: 1. CDR1 is WNHNN and CDR2 is SYGVQD in the germline V gene (reference sequence). The CDR3 totals 14 residues. CDR3 sequence reads: CASSEASGDNEQFF. The CDR3 region has the DNA TGCGCCAGCAGTGAGGCTAGCGGGGACAATGAGCAGTTCTTC.

This clonotype was seen a few times. Written as DNA, the CDR3 is TGTGCCAGCAGCGTGGCCACCTACAATGAGCAGTTCTTC. This gives the protein CASSVATYNEQFF. The gene calls are TRBV5-4 and TRBJ2-1; D is unclear. In germline, CDR1 is SGHNT, CDR2 YYREEE (reference sequence). V was cut by 4 bases and J by 2 bases, with 7 bases left in between. The CDR3 runs 13 residues.

This clonotype was detected only a few times. The chain is built from TRBV14 and TRBJ1-1; D possibly corresponds to TRBD1 (5 bases). V dropped 3 bases and J dropped 6 bases, with 14 bases sitting between them. This CDR3 is built from 14 residues. The germline V gene has CDR1 SGHDN and CDR2 FVKESK. As DNA, the CDR3 is TGTGCCAGCAGCCACGGTACAGGCGCCGCTGAAGCTTTCTTT. This encodes CASSHGTGAAEAFF.

The gene calls are TRBV5-1 and TRBJ1-2; D uncertain. Germline assignment: CDR1 SGHRS and CDR2 YFSETQ. This CDR3 has 15 residues. V lost 0 bases and J 3 bases, leaving 12 bases between the germline ends. The CDR3 is CASSLAPREDYGYTF. CDR3 nucleotide sequence: TGCGCCAGCAGCTTGGCCCCGAGAGAGGACTATGGCTACACCTTC. The full variable domain, completed using reference TRBV5-1 and TRBJ1-2, is KAGVTQTPRYLIKTRGQQVTLSCSPISGHRSVSWYQQTPGQGLQFLFEYFSETQRNKGNFPGRFSGRQFSNSRSEMNVSTLELGDSALYLCASSLAPREDYGYTFGSGTRLTVV.

The sample holds a few counts of this clonotype. The chain recombines TRBV7-2 with TRBJ2-1, with D perhaps matching TRBD2 (6 bases). The CDR3 is 15 residues long. V lost 5 bases, J lost 6 bases, and 17 bases lay in between. Looked up from germline, CDR1 is SGHTA and CDR2 is FQGNSA. The CDR3 sequence: CASSLSGRGINEQFF. CDR3 nucleotides: TGTGCCAGCAGCCTGAGCGGCCGGGGGATCAATGAGCAGTTCTTC.

This chain joins TRBV24-1 and TRBJ2-7; 7 nucleotides match TRBD1. The CDR3 runs 15 residues. Trimming took 1 base from V and 3 from J; bases not matched to a gene: 5. Germline CDR1 and CDR2: KGHDR and SFDVKD. As DNA, the CDR3 is TGTGCCACCAGTGATTTAGGGACAGAGAACTACGAGCAGTACTTC. Its translation: CATSDLGTENYEQYF.